The source of this T cell receptor beta chain is a study of early T cells in non-severe SARS-CoV-2 infection. Study information: Bulk RNA taken from unsorted whole blood was sequenced, leaving chains unpaired. Points from the study as a whole: Reliance on VDJdb matching favored anti-spike CD8 responses; private and CD4 specificities were missed.

The CDR3 covers 18 residues. Germline V lookup: CDR1 MNHEY, CDR2 SVGAGI. Trimming shortened V by 2 bases and J by 2 bases, and 16 bases separated the two germline ends. Attachment of unique molecular identifiers was made to individual cDNA molecules. TCRdb re-called the 5' RACE reads with MiXCR, one entry per CDR3 protein. The sample holds tens of thousands of distinct CDR3 sequences, 9% to 15% seen once. There are many counts of this clonotype. Its antigen is as yet unknown. Input material: whole blood. The genes are TRBV6-5 and TRBJ2-6; D not certain. The receptor comes from an adult who was a healthcare worker with PCR-confirmed SARS-CoV-2 infection or an uninfected control (not recorded which). This CDR3 is CASSYQATRPTGANVLTF. In DNA, the CDR3 is TGTGCCAGCAGTTACCAGGCGACACGCCCCACTGGGGCCAACGTCCTGACTTTC.